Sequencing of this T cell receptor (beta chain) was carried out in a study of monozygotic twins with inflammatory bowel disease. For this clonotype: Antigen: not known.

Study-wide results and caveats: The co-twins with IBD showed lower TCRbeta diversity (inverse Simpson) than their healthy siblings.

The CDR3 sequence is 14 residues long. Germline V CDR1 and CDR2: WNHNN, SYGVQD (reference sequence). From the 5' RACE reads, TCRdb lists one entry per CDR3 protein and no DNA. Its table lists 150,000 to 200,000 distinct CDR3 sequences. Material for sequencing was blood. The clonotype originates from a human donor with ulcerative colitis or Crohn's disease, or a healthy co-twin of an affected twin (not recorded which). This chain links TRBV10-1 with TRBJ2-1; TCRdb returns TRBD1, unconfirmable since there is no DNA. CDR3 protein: CASSDGRQGRMRFF.